The 30 T cell receptor beta chains below were found in one sample sequenced in a study of cytomegalovirus exposure and HLA in healthy donors. Clones were read by immunoSEQ multiplex PCR, and TCRdb kept only the in-frame ones, dropping some. Counted here are 200,000 to 300,000 clones, about nine tenths occurring once; the ten biggest clones make up approximately 3%. Material: PBMCs. Receptor source: a woman aged 30 to 39 in good health and CMV-seronegative.

The chain is built from TRBV6-6 and TRBJ2-1; 10 bases align to TRBD2. Germline CDR1 is MNHNY and CDR2 is SVGAGI (reference sequence). V was clipped by 2 bases and J by 6 bases; unmatched bases: 4. This CDR3 is built from 15 residues. CDR3 region: CASSYGLAGVNEQFF. For the CDR3, the DNA is TGTGCCAGCAGTTACGGGCTAGCGGGAGTCAATGAGCAGTTCTTC.

V and J are TRBV7-9 and TRBJ2-1; maybe TRBD1 (6 bases). The CDR3 runs to 12 residues. The V and J ends lost 7 bases and 10 bases respectively, with 14 bases between them. The germline CDR1 and CDR2 sequences are SEHNR and FQNEAQ (reference sequence). The CDR3 sequence: CASTPQGPEQFF. The CDR3 DNA is TGTGCCAGCACCCCCCAGGGGCCGGAGCAGTTCTTC.

The chain uses TRBV27 and TRBJ2-7; 12 bases fit TRBD2. The CDR3 is 13 residues long. Germline assignment: CDR1 MNHEY and CDR2 SMNVEV (reference sequence). The junction had 2 bases not matched to a gene; V was cut back by 7 bases and J by 4 bases. CDR3 coding DNA: TGTGCCAGCACCGGACTAGCGGGATACGAGCAGTACTTC. This codes for CASTGLAGYEQYF.

This clone came up once. The CDR3: CSVAQGGVYNEQFF. The DNA of the CDR3 is TGCAGCGTTGCTCAGGGGGGGGTTTACAATGAGCAGTTCTTC. The chain is built from TRBV29-1 and TRBJ2-1; D is tentatively TRBD1 or TRBD2 (7 bases each). Germline V gene sequence: CDR1 SQVTM, CDR2 ANQGSEA. V was shortened by 4 bases and J by 4 bases, with 14 bases between the two germline ends. The CDR3 spans 14 residues.

V usage is TRBV14 and J usage is TRBJ2-2; tentatively, D is TRBD1 (5 bases). V lost 0 bases and J 3 bases, leaving 17 bases between the germline ends. The V gene's germline CDR1 is SGHDN and CDR2 FVKESK. The CDR3 contains 18 residues. The CDR3 DNA reads TGTGCCAGCAGCCAAGAAGCCTCAGGGATGGGATACACCGGGGAGCTGTTTTTT. Translation: CASSQEASGMGYTGELFF.

The CDR3 bases are TGTGCCAGCAGCCCTACTAGCGGGGGCTACAATGAGCAGTTCTTC. Its translation is CASSPTSGGYNEQFF. V is TRBV7-9 and J is TRBJ2-1; TRBD2 matches at 11 bases. V trimming: 5 bases; J trimming: 3 bases; junction bases outside the gene matches: 3. The CDR3 has 15 residues. Germline CDR1 reads SEHNR; CDR2 reads FQNEAQ (reference sequence).

CDR3 sequence (DNA): TGCGCCAGCAGCCAAGACCCTCCTAGCGGGGTTACAGATACGCAGTATTTT. It encodes CASSQDPPSGVTDTQYF. This chain links TRBV4-3 with TRBJ2-3; 9 bases map to TRBD2. With 0 bases clipped from V and 3 bases from J, the junction kept 7 bases outside the gene matches. Germline values: CDR1 LGHNA, CDR2 YSLEER. The CDR3 extends over 17 amino acids.

V and J are TRBV4-2 and TRBJ1-2; D unresolved. V lost 5 bases, J lost 4 bases, and 8 bases lay in between. The CDR3 runs to 12 residues. From germline, CDR1 is LGHNA and CDR2 YNFKEQ. The CDR3 sequence: CASSVGIYGYTF. CDR3 in DNA: TGTGCCAGCAGCGTTGGAATCTATGGCTACACCTTC.

The chain uses TRBV11-2 and TRBJ1-1, with D hard to call. The CDR3 extends over 11 amino acids. The germline gives CDR1 SGHAT, CDR2 FQNNGV. V lost 1 base and J 11 bases, leaving 8 bases between the germline ends. The CDR3: CASSLGSRAFF. The CDR3 DNA reads TGTGCCAGCAGCTTAGGGTCGCGGGCTTTCTTT.

The chain has TRBV19 and TRBJ1-5; 7 bases match TRBD1. This CDR3 is built from 13 residues. The V gene end was trimmed by 5 bases and the J gene end by 5 bases; junction bases not matched to a gene: 3. Germline-derived CDR1 and CDR2 are LNHDA and SQIVND (reference sequence). This CDR3 is CASSLQGYQPQHF. The CDR3 nucleotides read TGTGCCAGTAGTCTACAGGGGTATCAGCCCCAGCATTTT. Based on the CDR3 plus reference TRBV19 and TRBJ1-5, the full variable domain is DGGITQSPKYLFRKEGQNVTLSCEQNLNHDAMYWYRQDPGQGLRLIYYSQIVNDFQKGDIAEGYSVSREKKESFPLTVTSAQKNPTAFYLCASSLQGYQPQHFGDGTRLSIL.

Note on this clone: The sample holds other DNA sequences that translate to the same CDR3. The chain couples TRBV6-1 to TRBJ2-2; D may be TRBD1 (6 bases). In germline, CDR1 is MNHNS, CDR2 SASEGT. The CDR3 is 13 amino acids. V lost 2 bases and J 5 bases, leaving 6 bases between the germline ends. CDR3 coding DNA: TGTGCCAGCAGTGAACAGGGGACCGGGGAGCTGTTTTTT. Residues: CASSEQGTGELFF.

The chain employs TRBV29-1 and TRBJ1-2; D is possibly TRBD1 (5 bases). The V end was cut by 6 bases, the J end by 4 bases, with 18 bases between. Germline V CDR1 and CDR2: SQVTM, ANQGSEA. The CDR3 is made up of 14 amino acids. The CDR3 DNA reads TGCAGCGTAGTTATCTCCGGGACCTTCTATGGCTACACCTTC. This gives the protein CSVVISGTFYGYTF. Full variable domain (remainder filled in from reference TRBV29-1 and TRBJ1-2): SAVISQKPSRDICQRGTSLTIQCQVDSQVTMMFWYRQQPGQSLTLIATANQGSEATYESGFVIDKFPISRPNLTFSTLTVSNMSPEDSSIYLCSVVISGTFYGYTFGSGTRLTVV.

The J gene is TRBJ2-1, the V gene TRBV6-6, with 8 bases fitting TRBD2. Trimming removed 2 bases from V and 6 bases from J; junction bases left unmatched: 6. This CDR3 is 15 amino acids long. From germline, CDR1 is MNHNY and CDR2 SVGAGI (reference sequence). The CDR3 bases are TGTGCCAGCAGTTACCAACAAACTAGCGGCAATGAGCAGTTCTTC. Its translation is CASSYQQTSGNEQFF.

The chain couples TRBV2 to TRBJ2-7, with TRBD1 matching 9 bases. The germline V gene encodes CDR1 SNHLY and CDR2 FYNNEI. The CDR3 extends over 17 amino acids. V was clipped by 5 bases and J by 1 base; unmatched bases: 12. The CDR3 nucleotides are TGTGCCAGCAGTTCCGGGACAGGGAGGGGTGGGTCCTACGAGCAGTACTTC. It is translated as CASSSGTGRGGSYEQYF.

The rearrangement joins TRBV12-5 to TRBJ1-1; D unresolved. Germline V gene lookup returns CDR1 LGHNT and CDR2 FRNRAP. The CDR3 sequence is 12 residues long. Trimming shortened V by 3 bases and J by 7 bases, and 9 bases separated the two germline ends. DNA for the CDR3: TGTGCTAGTGGTTTTGCGGGGTATGAAGCTTTCTTT. Translating it yields CASGFAGYEAFF.

Written as DNA, the CDR3 is TGTGCCAGCAGCCCGGACCGAAGAGGGGGAGGACTAGCGGTCTACGAGCAGTACTTC. Protein: CASSPDRRGGGLAVYEQYF. The chain carries TRBV11-2 and TRBJ2-7; TRBD2 matches at 10 bases. Per germline, CDR1 SGHAT and CDR2 FQNNGV. This CDR3 comprises 19 residues. The junction had 19 bases not matched to a gene; V was cut back by 5 bases and J by 3 bases.

On this clone itself: Within the sample, other DNA sequences also encode this same CDR3. The chain carries TRBV27 and TRBJ2-1; 7 bases are a match to TRBD2. The CDR3 runs to 15 residues. Germline V gene sequence: CDR1 MNHEY, CDR2 SMNVEV (reference sequence). V lost 5 bases to trimming and J lost 0 bases; unmatched junction nucleotides: 4. The CDR3 region is CASSLAESSYNEQFF. The CDR3 DNA reads as TGTGCCAGCAGTCTAGCGGAGAGCTCCTACAATGAGCAGTTCTTC.

This clone was recorded only once. CDR3 in DNA: TGCGCCAGCAGCACCAGACAACCGCTAGCGGGCGCAACCTACGAGCAGTACTTC. It encodes CASSTRQPLAGATYEQYF. This chain uses TRBV10-2 with TRBJ2-7; 8 bases are a match to TRBD2. This CDR3 is 18 amino acids long. Germline-derived CDR1 and CDR2 are WSHSY and SAAADI. After removal of 6 bases from V and 2 bases from J, the junction contained 18 bases not matched to a gene.

This chain connects TRBV6-5 to TRBJ2-2; 9 nucleotides align to TRBD2. Trimming removed 6 bases from V and 4 bases from J; junction bases left unmatched: 6. Germline loops: CDR1 MNHEY, CDR2 SVGAGI. The CDR3 has 15 residues. In DNA, the CDR3 is TGTGCCAGCAGCCTTAGCGGGGGCGTCACCGGGGAGCTGTTTTTT. Residues: CASSLSGGVTGELFF.

V is TRBV6-4 and J is TRBJ2-1, with D perhaps assigned TRBD1 or TRBD2 (5 bases each). This CDR3 contains 16 residues. Germline lookup yields CDR1 MRHNA and CDR2 SNTAGT. Trimming shortened V by 4 bases and J by 2 bases, and 15 bases separated the two germline ends. The CDR3 region is CASSAYFGAPYNEQFF. CDR3 sequence (DNA): TGTGCCAGCAGTGCCTACTTCGGGGCCCCCTACAATGAGCAGTTCTTC.

Note on this clone: Germline and junction disagree at one end, which may indicate a read error. The V call is TRBV19, the J call TRBJ2-3; D gene uncertain. CDR1 and CDR2 (germline): LNHDA, SQIVND (reference sequence). The CDR3 runs 12 residues. The CDR3 sequence: CASSIDPSELTF. The CDR3, as DNA: TGTGCCAGTAGTATAGATCCCTCCGAACTCACTTTT.

The chain couples TRBV5-7 to TRBJ2-2; D not resolved. TRBV5-7 qualifies as an ORF whose function is uncertain. This CDR3 is 14 amino acids long. V was clipped by 0 bases and J by 1 base, with 4 bases between them. CDR3 bases: TGTGCCAGCAGCTTGGGACAGAACACCGGGGAGCTGTTTTTT. Protein product: CASSLGQNTGELFF.

The chain uses TRBV27 and TRBJ1-1; no clear D gene. Trimming removed 2 bases at V and 0 bases at J, with 4 bases between. The germline V gene encodes CDR1 MNHEY and CDR2 SMNVEV (reference sequence). The CDR3 has 13 amino acids. The CDR3 spells CASSLQVNTEAFF. In nucleotides, the CDR3 is TGTGCCAGCAGTTTACAGGTGAACACTGAAGCTTTCTTT.

This chain links TRBV7-9 with TRBJ2-2; 7 bases line up with TRBD1. With V trimmed by 4 bases and J by 5 bases, 7 bases remained unmatched. The CDR3 covers 15 residues. The germline CDR1 and CDR2 sequences are SEHNR and FQNEAQ (reference sequence). The CDR3 DNA sequence: TGTGCCAGCAGCTCCCTGGGACAGCAGACCGGGGAGCTGTTTTTT. Translating it yields CASSSLGQQTGELFF. Complete variable domain (other parts from reference TRBV7-9 and TRBJ2-2): DTGVSQNPRHKITKRGQNVTFRCDPISEHNRLYWYRQTLGQGPEFLTYFQNEAQLEKSRLLSDRFSAERPKGSFSTLEIQRTEQGDSAMYLCASSSLGQQTGELFFGEGSRLTVL.

J is TRBJ2-7 and V is TRBV4-3, with D possibly being TRBD2 (5 bases). V was shortened by 0 bases and J by 6 bases, with 18 bases between the two germline ends. CDR1 and CDR2 (germline): LGHNA, YSLEER. The length of the CDR3 is 16 residues. CDR3 coding DNA: TGCGCCAGCAGCCAAGATCTTCGGACTCTCGGTTTCGAGCAGTACTTC. This translates into CASSQDLRTLGFEQYF.

The gene calls are TRBV6-6 and TRBJ2-2; tentative D call: TRBD2 (6 bases). V lost 7 bases and J 6 bases, leaving 9 bases between the germline ends. Germline values: CDR1 MNHNY, CDR2 SVGAGI (reference sequence). The CDR3 has 12 residues. CDR3 residues: CASTREAGELFF. The DNA for the CDR3 is TGTGCCAGCACTAGGGAGGCCGGGGAGCTGTTTTTT.

This rearrangement joins TRBV13 to TRBJ2-7; TRBD1 matches 9 bases. The CDR3 consists of 15 residues. The germline V gene encodes CDR1 PRHDT and CDR2 FYEKMQ (reference sequence). V lost 0 bases and J lost 3; bases outside the gene matches: 3. In DNA form, the CDR3 reads TGTGCCAGCAGCTTAGGGGGACAGGGAGTCTACGAGCAGTACTTC. Translating gives CASSLGGQGVYEQYF.

The rearrangement links TRBV2 to TRBJ2-3; a possible D gene is TRBD2 (5 bases). The V gene's germline CDR1 is SNHLY and CDR2 FYNNEI. The CDR3 has 15 amino acids. Trimming took 1 base from V and 2 from J, leaving 10 bases between them. CDR3 in amino acids: CASSEEIAITDTQYF. The CDR3 DNA follows: TGTGCCAGCAGTGAAGAAATAGCGATCACAGATACGCAGTATTTT.

The rearrangement links TRBV10-3 to TRBJ2-3, with 9 bases matching TRBD1. CDR3 length equals 14 residues. CDR1 is ENHRY, CDR2 SYGVKD, per germline. V was pared by 3 bases and J by 5 bases, with 3 bases of the junction left unmatched. CDR3 sequence (DNA): TGTGCCATCAGTGAACGACAGGGGGTAGATACGCAGTATTTT. Amino acids: CAISERQGVDTQYF.

In DNA form, the CDR3 reads TGCGCCAGCAGCCGTACAGGGCCCGGGCCTCTCCACGAGCAGTACTTC. Translated: CASSRTGPGPLHEQYF. The chain links TRBV4-3 to TRBJ2-7; TRBD1 might be the D (6 bases). Germline-derived CDR1 and CDR2 are LGHNA and YSLEER. Trimming left V 4 bases short and J 5 bases short, with 21 bases between. There are 16 residues in the CDR3.